This TCR beta chain is drawn from a study of cytomegalovirus exposure and HLA in healthy donors. Findings and limits, study-wide: Some highly shared sequence variants likely arose as a pipeline artifact.

CDR1 and CDR2 from the germline V gene are MDHEN and SYDVKM. The V end lost 5 bases, the J end lost 7 bases, and 14 bases lay between the germline ends. The CDR3 has 13 residues. This PCR relied on a set of 60 Vbeta primers and 13 Jbeta primers. Profiled with immunoSEQ multiplex PCR; TCRdb holds only in-frame clones, not every one. Here the sample spans hundreds of thousands of clones, 77% being singletons. A remark on this clone: Its antigen remains unidentified.

V and J are TRBV28 and TRBJ1-1, with D hard to call. This TCR was recovered from a woman aged 55-75 years in good health and CMV-seropositive. Sample: PBMCs. CDR3 nucleotides: TGTGCCAGCAGTCCGTCAGTAGCCCTTGAAGCTTTCTTT. It encodes CASSPSVALEAFF. The full variable domain, rest sourced from reference TRBV28 and TRBJ1-1, is DVKVTQSSRYLVKRTGEKVFLECVQDMDHENMFWYRQDPGLGLRLIYFSYDVKMKEKGDIPEGYSVSREKKERFSLILESASTNQTSMYLCASSPSVALEAFFGQGTRLTVV.